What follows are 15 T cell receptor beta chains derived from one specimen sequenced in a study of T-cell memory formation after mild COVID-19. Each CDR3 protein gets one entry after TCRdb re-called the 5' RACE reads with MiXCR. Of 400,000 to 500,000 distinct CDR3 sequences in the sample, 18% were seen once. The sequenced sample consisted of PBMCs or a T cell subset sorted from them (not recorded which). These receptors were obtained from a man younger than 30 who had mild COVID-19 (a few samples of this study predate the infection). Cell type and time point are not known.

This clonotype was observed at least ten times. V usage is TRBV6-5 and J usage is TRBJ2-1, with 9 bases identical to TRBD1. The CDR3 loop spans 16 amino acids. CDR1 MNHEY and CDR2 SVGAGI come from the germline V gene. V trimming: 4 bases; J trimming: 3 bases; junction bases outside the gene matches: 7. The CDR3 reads CASSLISGQGYNEQFF. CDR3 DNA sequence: TGTGCCAGCAGTTTAATTTCGGGACAGGGCTACAATGAGCAGTTCTTC.

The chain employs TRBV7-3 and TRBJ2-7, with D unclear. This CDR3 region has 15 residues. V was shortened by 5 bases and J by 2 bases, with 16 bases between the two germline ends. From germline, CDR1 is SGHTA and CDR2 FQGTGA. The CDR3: CASSIEPGTTYEQYF. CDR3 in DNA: TGTGCCAGCAGCATAGAACCTGGTACTACCTACGAGCAGTACTTC. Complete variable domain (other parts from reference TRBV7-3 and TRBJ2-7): GAGVSQTPSNKVTEKGKYVELRCDPISGHTALYWYRQSLGQGPEFLIYFQGTGAADDSGLPNDRFFAVRPEGSVSTLKIQRTERGDSAVYLCASSIEPGTTYEQYFGPGTRLTVT.

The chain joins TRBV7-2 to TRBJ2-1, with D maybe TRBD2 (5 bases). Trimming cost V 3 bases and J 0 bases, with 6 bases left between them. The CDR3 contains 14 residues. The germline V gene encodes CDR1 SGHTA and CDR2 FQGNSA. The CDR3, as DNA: TGTGCCAGCAGCTTGAGGGACTCCTACAATGAGCAGTTCTTC. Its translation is CASSLRDSYNEQFF.

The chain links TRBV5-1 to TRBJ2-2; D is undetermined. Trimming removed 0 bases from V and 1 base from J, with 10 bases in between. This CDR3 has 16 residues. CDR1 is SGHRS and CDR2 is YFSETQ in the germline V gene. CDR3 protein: CASSLARSLNTGELFF. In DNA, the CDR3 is TGCGCCAGCAGCTTGGCGCGGTCACTGAACACCGGGGAGCTGTTTTTT.

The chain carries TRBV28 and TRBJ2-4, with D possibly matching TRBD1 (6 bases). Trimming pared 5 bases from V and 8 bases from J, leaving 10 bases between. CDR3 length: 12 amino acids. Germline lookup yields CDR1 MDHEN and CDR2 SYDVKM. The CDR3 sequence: CASSLRTDIQYF. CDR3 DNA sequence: TGTGCCAGCAGTCTCCGGACAGACATTCAGTACTTC.

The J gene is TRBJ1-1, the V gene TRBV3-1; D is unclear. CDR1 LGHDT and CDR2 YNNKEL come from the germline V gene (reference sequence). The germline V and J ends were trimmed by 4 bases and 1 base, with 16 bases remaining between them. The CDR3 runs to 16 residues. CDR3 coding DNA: TGTGCCAGCAGCCCCTTCGACGGGGAGGGGAACACTGAAGCTTTCTTT. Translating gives CASSPFDGEGNTEAFF.

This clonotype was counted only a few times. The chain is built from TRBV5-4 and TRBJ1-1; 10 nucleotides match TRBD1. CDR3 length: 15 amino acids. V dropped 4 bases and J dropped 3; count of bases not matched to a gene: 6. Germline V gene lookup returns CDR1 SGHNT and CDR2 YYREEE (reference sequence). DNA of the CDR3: TGTGCCAGCAGCCCGGGGGGACAGGGGTACACTGAAGCTTTCTTT. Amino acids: CASSPGGQGYTEAFF.

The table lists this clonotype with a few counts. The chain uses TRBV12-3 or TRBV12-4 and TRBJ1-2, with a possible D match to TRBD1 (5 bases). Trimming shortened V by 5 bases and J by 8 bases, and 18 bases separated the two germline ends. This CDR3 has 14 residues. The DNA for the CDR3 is TGTGCCAGCAGTGGGGGATTCACCCTTGGGGGCTACACCTTC. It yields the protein CASSGGFTLGGYTF.

The CDR3 bases are TGTGCCAGCAGCTCGGGTATCCACCTAGCTAACTATGGCTACACCTTC. Its translation is CASSSGIHLANYGYTF. This chain links TRBV7-9 with TRBJ1-2; no firm D call. The CDR3 loop spans 16 amino acids. Trimming stripped 4 bases from V and 0 bases from J, with 15 bases between. Germline CDR1 reads SEHNR; CDR2 reads FQNEAQ (reference sequence).

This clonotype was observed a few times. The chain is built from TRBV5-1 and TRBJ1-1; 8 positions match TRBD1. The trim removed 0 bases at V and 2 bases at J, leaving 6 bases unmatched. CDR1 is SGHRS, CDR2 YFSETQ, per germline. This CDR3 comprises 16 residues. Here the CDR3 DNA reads TGCGCCAGCAGCTTGGTCCGAGGACAGGGCAACACTGAAGCTTTCTTT. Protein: CASSLVRGQGNTEAFF.

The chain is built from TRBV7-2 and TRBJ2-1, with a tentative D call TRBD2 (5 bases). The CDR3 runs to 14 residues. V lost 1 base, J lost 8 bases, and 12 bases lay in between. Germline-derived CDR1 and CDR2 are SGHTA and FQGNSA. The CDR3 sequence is CASSLEASRDEQFF. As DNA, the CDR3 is TGTGCCAGCAGCTTAGAGGCTAGCCGGGATGAGCAGTTCTTC.

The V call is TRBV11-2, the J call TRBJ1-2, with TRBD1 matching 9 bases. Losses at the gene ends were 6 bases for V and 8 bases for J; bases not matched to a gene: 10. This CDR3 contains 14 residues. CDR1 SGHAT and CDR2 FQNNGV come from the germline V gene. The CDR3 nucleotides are TGTGCCAGCAGTTTGGGACAGGGTAATAGGGGCTACACCTTC. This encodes CASSLGQGNRGYTF.

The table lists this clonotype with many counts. The CDR3 sequence is CASSYSFYRLAESTDTQYF. The CDR3 DNA is TGTGCCAGCAGTTACTCGTTCTATCGACTAGCGGAGAGCACAGATACGCAGTATTTT. The chain is built from TRBV6-5 and TRBJ2-3, with 9 positions matching TRBD2. The trim removed 0 bases at V and 0 bases at J, leaving 10 bases unmatched. The CDR3 spans 19 residues. CDR1 is MNHEY, CDR2 SVGAGI, per germline.

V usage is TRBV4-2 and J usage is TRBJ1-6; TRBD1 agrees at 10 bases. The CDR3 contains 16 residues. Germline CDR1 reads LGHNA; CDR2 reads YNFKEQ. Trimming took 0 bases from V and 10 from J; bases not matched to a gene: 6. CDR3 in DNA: TGTGCCAGCAGCCAAGATTTCGACAGGGGGCTGTCACCCCTCCACTTT. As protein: CASSQDFDRGLSPLHF.

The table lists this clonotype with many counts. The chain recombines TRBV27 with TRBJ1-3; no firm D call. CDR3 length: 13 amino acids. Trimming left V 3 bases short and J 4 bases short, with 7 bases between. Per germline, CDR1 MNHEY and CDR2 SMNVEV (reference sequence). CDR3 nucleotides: TGTGCCAGCAGTTTGGCCAGCGGAAACACCATATATTTT. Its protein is CASSLASGNTIYF.